This record looks at one T cell receptor (beta chain) sequence and its context. Its antigen is still unknown. No base quality values were provided; no much bigger clone lies one nucleotide off. Genomic DNA was isolated using the Qiagen DNeasy kit from unsorted PBMCs as well as from negatively selected CD4+ and CD8+ fractions. TCR beta CDR3 regions were subjected to amplification by immunoSEQ multiplex PCR with primers that anneal to V and J segments. Amplification bias was minimized using a synthetic immune receptor repertoire, and residual bias was removed computationally after sequencing. The paper's data handling went like this. Custom Python scripts were used to quantify repertoire diversity as the Shannon entropy index. Unsorted, CD4+ and CD8+ repertoires were analyzed separately, except for combined analyses in which CD4+ and CD8+ sequences were merged in silico. Clonal expansion was defined as a frequency increase of at least 2-fold after treatment compared with C1D1, and clones undetected at baseline were assigned a pseudocount of 0.5. Singleton clones were defined as clones with 0 or 1 copy at C1D1, and non-singleton clones were defined as clones with 2 or more copies. Clones expanded in unsorted samples were annotated as CD4+, CD8+ or unknown by matching protein sequences in sorted samples from the same patient. Wilcoxon tests were applied to paired samples to test diversity changes from C1D1 to C4D1. TCRdb re-hosts the immuneACCESS table, in-frame sequences only. Its copies lack some clones; in the studies checked, an unresolved V gene accounts for under half of them, and the cause for the rest is not known. V and J calls and clone size are copied from that table; D and trimming were computed from the DNA. In all, the sample holds over 30,000 clones, and about 93% of those were seen once. 0.2% to 0.3% of the sample goes to the ten largest clones.

The sample originates from a study of PD-1 blockade in classical Hodgkin lymphoma (dated by TCRdb to between 2020 and 2021). Concerning the study at large: Nivolumab dosing was 3 mg/kg intravenously every 2 weeks, continuing until either disease progression or unacceptable toxicity. To define a peripheral blood immune signature of response to PD-1 blockade in classical Hodgkin lymphoma, the study combined TCR beta sequencing with CyTOF.

Measured from the cysteine to the phenylalanine, the CDR3 is 15 residues long. CDR3 DNA is the only sequence kept; it has 45 bases, read in frame from the first base. From the germline V gene, CDR1 is MDHEN and CDR2 is SYDVKM. Trimming removed 5 bases from V and 1 base from J, leaving 14 bases between the germline ends. The label giving this sample's time point can be read as: cycle 1 day 1 (C1D1), immediately before nivolumab initiation. Relapse after autologous stem cell transplantation had occurred in all trial patients, and cohorts A, B and C were distinguished by prior brentuximab vedotin exposure. Magnetic negative selection with a Miltenyi CD4+ T cell isolation kit was used to purify CD4+ T cells from thawed PBMCs. A total of about 51 patients with relapsed/refractory classical Hodgkin lymphoma made up the trial cohort, and each patient's best overall response was complete response, partial response or progressive disease. Trial patients were treated with single-agent nivolumab in the multi-cohort phase II CheckMate 205 trial. An independent review committee assessed best overall response by applying the 2007 International Working Group response criteria. Trial PBMCs were obtained immediately prior to nivolumab initiation (C1D1) and on therapy at cycle 2 day 1 and cycle 4 day 1. Peripheral blood was collected in 8 mL Vacutainer Cell Preparation Tubes, from which PBMCs were isolated by centrifugation and then cryopreserved. Purified CD4+ and CD8+ fractions were prepared only for cases with an additional available PBMC sample. Magnetically labelled cells were removed on LS columns in a quadroMACS separator, and the flow-through was retained as the purified fraction.

Overall results and qualifications from the work: Baseline TCR diversity was reported to be lower in newly diagnosed patients than in healthy donors and to be lower still in relapsed/refractory patients. Lower diversity was observed in patients in whom nivolumab was started less than 1 year after ASCT, and these patients were excluded from later analyses so that confounding by immune reconstitution would be avoided. A significant rise by C4D1 was seen in CD4+ but not CD8+ TCR diversity (p=0.0027 vs p=0.16), with the rise being most apparent in complete responders (p=0.02). Trial patients with a complete response had baseline diversity similar to that of newly diagnosed patients, while partial responders and progressors had significantly lower diversity. The study was limited to a single clinical trial cohort, and causes of repertoire differences, possibly disease activity or prior therapy, remained undefined.

The TCR originated in a human donor with classical Hodgkin lymphoma. Here the sequenced sample was CD4+ T cells from blood, taken at baseline. The chain is encoded by TRBV28 joined to TRBJ1-2; the D gene identity is not certain. The base sequence is TGTGCCAGCAGTGACCGGACTGCCCTTAACTATGGCTACACCTTC. Translated, it gives CASSDRTALNYGYTF.